These 22 T cell receptor beta chains originate from one sample sequenced in a study of control samples from healthy donors and cancer patients. The protocol was immunoSEQ multiplex PCR, while the TCRdb copy is restricted to in-frame clones and leaves out a portion. The table includes 190,000 or so clones, 85% to 95% detected once. Source material: blood. Receptors originate from a man between 18 and 35 years old in good health.

The chain couples TRBV7-9 to TRBJ2-7; TRBD1 or TRBD2 may be the D gene (5 bases each). Germline CDR1 is SEHNR and CDR2 is FQNEAQ (reference sequence). The CDR3 covers 14 residues. The ends were cut back, 4 bases at V and 2 bases at J, with 12 bases in the middle. CDR3 residues: CASSSLGATYEQYF. CDR3 nucleotides: TGTGCCAGCAGCTCCCTCGGGGCTACCTACGAGCAGTACTTC. The entire variable domain, with the rest obtained from reference TRBV7-9 and TRBJ2-7, is as follows: DTGVSQNPRHKITKRGQNVTFRCDPISEHNRLYWYRQTLGQGPEFLTYFQNEAQLEKSRLLSDRFSAERPKGSFSTLEIQRTEQGDSAMYLCASSSLGATYEQYFGPGTRLTVT.

CDR3 protein: CAIRGTIERNTEAFF. CDR3 nucleotide sequence: TGTGCCATCAGGGGGACTATAGAGAGGAACACTGAAGCTTTCTTT. This chain uses TRBV10-3 with TRBJ1-1; D is possibly TRBD1 (5 bases). This CDR3 spans 15 amino acids. Between the trimmed V and J ends, which lost 6 bases and 1 base, there was a span of 15 bases. Germline V CDR1 and CDR2: ENHRY, SYGVKD.

The V and J genes are TRBV5-4 and TRBJ1-1; D uncertain. The CDR3 has 14 amino acids. Per germline, CDR1 SGHNT and CDR2 YYREEE (reference sequence). Trimming removed 0 bases from V and 1 base from J, with 7 bases in between. CDR3 bases: TGTGCCAGCAGCTTGGACGCAGGGAACACTGAAGCTTTCTTT. Protein: CASSLDAGNTEAFF.

The V gene is TRBV2, the J gene TRBJ2-7, with D unclear. V lost 1 base to trimming and J lost 0 bases, with 10 bases between them. This CDR3 has 15 amino acids. The germline CDR1 and CDR2 sequences are SNHLY and FYNNEI. The CDR3 region is CASSEGLFFSYEQYF. In DNA form, the CDR3 reads TGTGCCAGCAGTGAAGGCCTCTTTTTCTCCTACGAGCAGTACTTC.

The rearrangement uses TRBV18 and TRBJ1-2; D unresolved. The CDR3 length is 14 residues. Germline CDR1 reads KGHSH; CDR2 reads LQKENI. The V end lost 3 bases, the J end lost 5 bases, and 13 bases lay between the germline ends. Here the CDR3 DNA reads TGTGCCAGCTCACCCGCCCGGACTGATTATGGCTACACCTTC. The encoded protein is CASSPARTDYGYTF.

The rearrangement uses TRBV19 and TRBJ2-7; D uncertain. The CDR3 is 15 amino acids. Germline assignment: CDR1 LNHDA and CDR2 SQIVND (reference sequence). The V end lost 5 bases, the J end lost 5 bases, and 19 bases lay between the germline ends. The CDR3 region has the DNA TGTGCCAGTAGTCTCCGGGCCAACGTAGGCGACGAGCAGTACTTC. Its translation: CASSLRANVGDEQYF.

This clone has more than one count but fewer than ten. V gene TRBV9 combines with J gene TRBJ1-3; no definite D call. The CDR3 has 15 amino acids. The germline V gene has CDR1 SGDLS and CDR2 YYNGEE. V dropped 0 bases and J dropped 0 bases, with 7 bases sitting between them. CDR3 DNA: TGTGCCAGCAGCGTAGATATAGGCTCTGGAAACACCATATATTTT. Its protein is CASSVDIGSGNTIYF.

The V call is TRBV10-2, the J call TRBJ1-2, with TRBD1 matching 12 bases. J gave up 4 bases and V 6 bases, and 6 bases lay outside the gene matches. This CDR3 contains 15 residues. The V gene's germline CDR1 is WSHSY and CDR2 SAAADI. The CDR3 reads CASRGDRGLGYGYTF. The CDR3 DNA reads TGCGCCAGCAGGGGGGACAGGGGGCTAGGCTATGGCTACACCTTC.

This clone was picked up one time. This sequence joins TRBV5-1 and TRBJ1-5, with 7 bases matching TRBD1. The CDR3 consists of 15 residues. The V gene end was trimmed by 4 bases and the J gene end by 1 base; junction bases not matched to a gene: 5. Germline V lookup: CDR1 SGHRS, CDR2 YFSETQ. The CDR3: CASSPGGGSNQPQHF. The CDR3 DNA reads as TGCGCCAGCAGCCCAGGGGGGGGGAGCAATCAGCCCCAGCATTTT.

The chain employs TRBV9 and TRBJ1-1; 7 bases fit TRBD1. V gave up 3 bases and J gave up 0 bases; unmatched junction bases: 8. Germline CDR1 is SGDLS and CDR2 is YYNGEE. The CDR3 loop spans 16 amino acids. CDR3 loop: CASSGLRDSLNTEAFF. CDR3 sequence (DNA): TGTGCCAGCAGCGGCCTCCGGGACAGCCTGAACACTGAAGCTTTCTTT.

J is TRBJ2-5 and V is TRBV12-3 or TRBV12-4; D gene unclear. Trimming shortened V by 1 base and J by 5 bases, and 8 bases separated the two germline ends. The CDR3 length is 13 residues. The CDR3 bases are TGTGCCAGCAGTTTAGGAGGTCTCGAGACCCAGTACTTC. It encodes CASSLGGLETQYF.

The chain combines TRBV19 with TRBJ2-1; 8 positions agree with TRBD1. Germline V gene lookup returns CDR1 LNHDA and CDR2 SQIVND (reference sequence). This CDR3 spans 13 amino acids. The J segment lost 10 bases and the V segment lost 5 bases, leaving 7 bases of the junction unmatched. CDR3: CASSVQGGGEQFF. Written as DNA, the CDR3 is TGTGCCAGTAGTGTACAGGGGGGAGGCGAGCAGTTCTTC.

V gene TRBV5-8 combines with J gene TRBJ2-1; D is possibly TRBD1 (5 bases). The length of the CDR3 is 12 residues. V was trimmed by 2 bases and J by 9 bases, leaving 9 bases between them. Germline lookup yields CDR1 SGHTS and CDR2 YDEGEE. The CDR3 sequence is CASSFRVIEQFF. The CDR3, as DNA: TGTGCCAGCAGCTTCAGGGTGATTGAGCAGTTCTTC.

The CDR3 is CASRRLRGTGNTIYF. The CDR3 nucleotides read TGTGCCAGCAGAAGACTTCGGGGAACTGGAAACACCATATATTTT. The V gene is TRBV2, the J gene TRBJ1-3; D call uncertain. V dropped 6 bases and J dropped 2 bases, with 14 bases sitting between them. This CDR3 is built from 15 residues. Germline values: CDR1 SNHLY, CDR2 FYNNEI. Full variable domain (outside the CDR3, taken from reference TRBV2 and TRBJ1-3): EPEVTQTPSHQVTQMGQEVILRCVPISNHLYFYWYRQILGQKVEFLVSFYNNEISEKSEIFDDQFSVERPDGSNFTLKIRSTKLEDSAMYFCASRRLRGTGNTIYFGEGSWLTVV.

The chain uses TRBV24-1 and TRBJ2-5; 11 bases agree with TRBD1. Germline-derived CDR1 and CDR2 are KGHDR and SFDVKD. This CDR3 comprises 15 residues. V lost 0 bases to trimming and J lost 5 bases; unmatched junction nucleotides: 1. The CDR3 here is CATSDLGQGAETQYF. The CDR3 region has the DNA TGTGCCACCAGTGATTTGGGACAGGGGGCTGAGACCCAGTACTTC.

This CDR3 is CASSRGQGDEKLFF. CDR3 coding DNA: TGTGCCAGCTCACGGGGACAGGGGGATGAAAAACTGTTTTTT. This chain connects TRBV18 to TRBJ1-4; 11 bases agree with TRBD1. This CDR3 is 14 amino acids long. The junction had 1 base not matched to a gene; V was cut back by 4 bases and J by 6 bases. Germline loops: CDR1 KGHSH, CDR2 LQKENI.

The chain is built from TRBV27 and TRBJ1-1; D possibly corresponds to TRBD1 (6 bases). CDR1 is MNHEY, CDR2 SMNVEV, per germline (reference sequence). V lost 3 bases to trimming and J lost 4 bases, with 12 bases between them. CDR3 length equals 14 residues. CDR3 residues: CASSLGGLSTEAFF. Here the CDR3 DNA reads TGTGCCAGCAGTTTGGGGGGGCTTAGCACTGAAGCTTTCTTT.

J is TRBJ2-3 and V is TRBV30; TRBD1 aligns across 9 bases. The CDR3 sequence is 18 residues long. V lost 4 bases and J lost 1; bases outside the gene matches: 15. Germline V lookup: CDR1 GTSNPN, CDR2 SVGIG (reference sequence). Here the CDR3 reads CAWTILYGQGTGTDTQYF. The CDR3 DNA is TGTGCCTGGACCATCCTCTATGGACAGGGGACTGGCACAGATACGCAGTATTTT.

In regard to this clone: Different DNA sequences within this sample yield the same CDR3. The chain links TRBV6-5 to TRBJ2-3; 8 nucleotides agree with TRBD2. With V trimmed by 7 bases and J by 5 bases, 8 bases remained unmatched. The CDR3 loop spans 14 amino acids. Germline lookup yields CDR1 MNHEY and CDR2 SVGAGI. CDR3 bases: TGTGCCAGCAACCGCGGGGGGCAGATAGATACGCAGTATTTT. This encodes CASNRGGQIDTQYF.

This clone was seen just once. This chain uses TRBV28 with TRBJ2-7, with D maybe TRBD1 (5 bases). Trimming pared 4 bases from V and 6 bases from J, leaving 28 bases between. CDR3 size: 18 residues. Germline lookup yields CDR1 MDHEN and CDR2 SYDVKM. In DNA form, the CDR3 reads TGTGCCAGCAGTTATTTTTTGCCGGCGACAGAAAATTTGTCCGAGCAGTACTTC. This translates into CASSYFLPATENLSEQYF.

V usage is TRBV2 and J usage is TRBJ1-5; TRBD1 aligns across 7 bases. The CDR3 has 15 residues. Per germline, CDR1 SNHLY and CDR2 FYNNEI. V lost 6 bases and J lost 0; bases outside the gene matches: 5. The CDR3 region is CASSGGQVSNQPQHF. CDR3 nucleotide sequence: TGTGCCAGCAGCGGTGGACAGGTTAGCAATCAGCCCCAGCATTTT.

This chain joins TRBV9 and TRBJ1-1; no definite D call. Germline lookup yields CDR1 SGDLS and CDR2 YYNGEE. The CDR3 sequence is 15 residues long. Trimming shortened V by 4 bases and J by 4 bases, and 17 bases separated the two germline ends. CDR3 sequence (DNA): TGTGCCAGCAGCCCTCAGACAATAATGGGCACTGAAGCTTTCTTT. Its translation is CASSPQTIMGTEAFF.